This T cell receptor (beta chain) was recorded in a study of radiotherapy plus CTLA-4 blockade in lung cancer. Study-wide background: The study recorded objective responses in approximately 19% of patients and disease control in about 31%. Study-wide points: How blood T cell clones changed early, along with interferon-beta, reportedly forecast response best.

Data came from immunoSEQ multiplex PCR; TCRdb stores just in-frame clones and leaves some out. The repertoire consists of roughly 80,000 clones, with about 78% occurring once and the leading ten covering around 4%. Of note for this clone: Its target is unknown.

Patients with chemo-refractory metastatic non-small-cell lung cancer received focal radiation plus CTLA-4 blockade with ipilimumab. This sequence originates from a human donor with non-small cell lung cancer who had a partial response to radiotherapy plus ipilimumab. Some clones in this sample may be carry-over from other donors' samples. Sample: peripheral blood, taken from a patient treated with radiotherapy plus ipilimumab.

The CDR3 is CASMRRGVDTGELFF. The CDR3 DNA sequence: TGTGCCAGCATGAGGAGGGGCGTGGACACCGGGGAGCTGTTTTTT. The chain uses TRBV2 and TRBJ2-2, with D possibly being TRBD2 (6 bases). V was clipped by 7 bases and J by 3 bases, with 15 bases between them. In germline, CDR1 is SNHLY, CDR2 FYNNEI. There are 15 residues in the CDR3.